The clone carrying this T cell receptor beta chain was detected only once. Antigen specificity is unknown. The CDR3 spans 18 residues. V was pared by 3 bases and J by 4 bases, with 13 bases of the junction left unmatched. Germline CDR1 reads LNHDA; CDR2 reads SQIVND (reference sequence). These data come from a study of cytomegalovirus exposure and HLA in healthy donors. Overall study results and limits: Later analysis suggested links between common viral pathogens and several top significant clusters. Another analysis was done later, and it associated around 16,000 TCR beta sequences with HLA alleles at 0.05 false discovery rate.

It was with 60 Vbeta and 13 Jbeta primers that the PCR ran. Produced via immunoSEQ multiplex PCR; TCRdb's table is partial and in-frame only. Altogether around 100,000 clones are present, 70% being singletons, with the ten largest covering roughly 9%. The chain couples TRBV19 to TRBJ2-2, with TRBD1 matching over 8 bases. Source material: PBMCs. The sequence was obtained from a man aged 30 to 45 in good health and CMV-seropositive. CDR3 DNA sequence: TGTGCCAGTAGTATCGGACAGGGTCAAGGAGGGAGCACCGGGGAGCTGTTTTTT. Translating it yields CASSIGQGQGGSTGELFF.